This T cell receptor beta chain came from a study of cytomegalovirus exposure and HLA in healthy donors. Overall study: The study placed roughly four fifths of its 398 genotyped donors in the Caucasian-associated ancestry cluster. Findings and limits, study-wide: When presence/absence was analysed, sequencing depth was taken to be roughly uniform across donors.

To note about this clone: What it recognizes is unknown.

The donors were healthy bone marrow donors. From germline, CDR1 is SGHTA and CDR2 FQGNSA. The CDR3 runs to 15 residues. The junction had 12 bases not matched to a gene; V was cut back by 5 bases and J by 9 bases. The PCR ran on 60 Vbeta and 13 Jbeta primers. TCRdb's copy holds only in-frame clones and misses some; the assay was immunoSEQ multiplex PCR. This sample has approximately 140,000 clones, with more than 75% found just once. The sample was PBMCs. The sequence was collected from a human donor in good health. This rearrangement joins TRBV7-2 to TRBJ2-1; 8 bases line up with TRBD2. CDR3 sequence reads: CASSHTGTRATEQFF. The CDR3 region has the DNA TGTGCCAGCAGCCATACCGGGACTAGAGCGACTGAGCAGTTCTTC.